The clone carrying this T cell receptor (beta chain) was observed a single time. Original methodology: Amplification from reference gene primers served as the basis for estimated nucleated cell counts. Produced via immunoSEQ multiplex PCR; TCRdb's table is partial and in-frame only. V and J calls and clone size are as listed in that table; D and trimming were resolved from the DNA. This table has around 40,000 clones, more than 65% appearing once. These data are taken from a study of blood T cell repertoires in COVID-19. Study details: The United States, Italy and Spain were the sources of the acute and convalescent COVID-19 samples. PBMCs, B-cell-depleted T cells, or T cells were the source of the cDNA or gDNA that made up the material.

Germline-derived CDR1 and CDR2 are SGHVS and FNYEAQ. Trimming cost V 5 bases and J 1 base, with 14 bases left between them. This CDR3 contains 16 residues. The V call is TRBV7-6, the J call TRBJ2-2; possible D gene TRBD1, 5 bases. Specimen: peripheral blood. The TCR comes from a man between 65 and 85 years old with acute or convalescent COVID-19. This CDR3 is CASSPVPDRNTGELFF. In DNA, the CDR3 is TGTGCCAGCAGCCCCGTCCCAGACAGGAACACCGGGGAGCTGTTTTTT.